The 11 T cell receptor beta chains reported below all come from one sample, sequenced in a study of identical twins. TCRdb independently ran MiXCR on the 5' RACE reads; one entry per CDR3 protein. The table has 500,000 or so distinct CDR3 sequences, roughly an eighth seen once. These same records also appear under a second study, on yellow fever vaccine responses in identical twins.

Material for sequencing was CD4+ T cells sorted from blood. These receptors were taken from a woman aged 18-29 years in good health.

This clonotype was picked up a small number of times. The chain joins TRBV25-1 to TRBJ2-7, with D perhaps TRBD1 (7 bases). The ends were cut back, 1 base at V and 4 bases at J, with 17 bases in the middle. The CDR3 spans 16 residues. Per germline, CDR1 MGHDK and CDR2 SYGVNS. The CDR3 spells CASSESGGFPPYEQYF. Here the CDR3 DNA reads TGTGCCAGCAGTGAATCAGGGGGGTTCCCCCCATACGAGCAGTACTTC.

The chain is built from TRBV11-2 and TRBJ2-5; 15 positions agree with TRBD2. The CDR3 is 19 amino acids. Germline V lookup: CDR1 SGHAT, CDR2 FQNNGV. V lost 1 base, J lost 4 bases, and 10 bases stayed unmatched. The CDR3 coding sequence is TGTGCCAGCAGCTTAGTTGCGGGACTAGCGGGGGGCGCCAGAGAGACCCAGTACTTC. This gives the protein CASSLVAGLAGGARETQYF.

There are many counts of this clonotype. In DNA form, the CDR3 reads TGTGCCAGCAGTCCGGGACTAGAGGTGCCCCGGCAGTTCTTC. Protein sequence: CASSPGLEVPRQFF. This sequence joins TRBV12-3 or TRBV12-4 and TRBJ2-1; 8 bases map to TRBD2. Trimming took 5 bases from V and 12 from J; bases not matched to a gene: 12. CDR3 length equals 14 residues.

The chain links TRBV27 to TRBJ2-7, with D hard to call. The V gene lost 2 bases and the J gene lost 0 bases, with 14 bases spanning the gap. From germline, CDR1 is MNHEY and CDR2 SMNVEV (reference sequence). The CDR3 runs 16 residues. The CDR3 DNA reads TGTGCCAGCAGTTTAGGGGTTGCACCAGGCTCCTACGAGCAGTACTTC. It specifies CASSLGVAPGSYEQYF.

This clonotype has a handful of counts. The rearrangement uses TRBV10-3 and TRBJ1-1; D might be TRBD1 (5 bases). Per the germline V gene, CDR1 is ENHRY and CDR2 is SYGVKD. V lost 6 bases and J 0 bases, leaving 14 bases between the germline ends. The CDR3 loop spans 15 amino acids. The CDR3: CAISFGAMLNTEAFF. The CDR3 DNA follows: TGTGCCATCAGCTTCGGGGCAATGTTGAACACTGAAGCTTTCTTT.

This clonotype was found many times. This sequence joins TRBV6-1 and TRBJ2-7; D is ambiguous. Germline V CDR1 and CDR2: MNHNS, SASEGT. This CDR3 has 15 amino acids. V gave up 2 bases and J gave up 0 bases, with 11 bases separating them. In DNA, the CDR3 is TGTGCCAGCAGTGAATCCACAACCAGCTCCTACGAGCAGTACTTC. Encoded protein: CASSESTTSSYEQYF.

The J gene is TRBJ2-3, the V gene TRBV7-9; D unresolved. The germline V gene has CDR1 SEHNR and CDR2 FQNEAQ (reference sequence). V was shortened by 4 bases and J by 0 bases, with 11 bases between the two germline ends. This CDR3 contains 15 residues. CDR3 sequence reads: CASSSGAWSTDTQYF. The CDR3 nucleotides are TGTGCCAGCAGCTCCGGAGCCTGGAGCACAGATACGCAGTATTTT.

This clonotype was seen a handful of times. The rearrangement uses TRBV7-9 and TRBJ2-3, with a tentative D call TRBD1 (6 bases). This CDR3 has 12 residues. With 5 bases removed from V and 9 bases from J, the gap between germline ends came to 12 bases. Germline V gene data show CDR1 as SEHNR and CDR2 as FQNEAQ (reference sequence). The CDR3 DNA reads TGTGCCAGCAGCCCGGACAGTTCAACGCAGTATTTT. It yields the protein CASSPDSSTQYF.

V and J are TRBV6-2 or TRBV6-3 and TRBJ2-1; 9 bases map to TRBD1. V shed 7 bases and J 6 bases; nucleotides not matched to a gene: 10. The CDR3 runs 15 residues. CDR1 is MNHEY, CDR2 SVGEGT, per germline. The CDR3 reads CASNEPGQGLNEQFF. As DNA, the CDR3 is TGTGCCAGCAATGAACCGGGACAGGGACTCAATGAGCAGTTCTTC.

The chain links TRBV5-1 to TRBJ2-2; 10 nucleotides match TRBD2. Germline assignment: CDR1 SGHRS and CDR2 YFSETQ. The CDR3 has 17 residues. Trimming at V came to 0 bases and at J to 4 bases, leaving 6 bases not matched to a gene. For the CDR3, the DNA is TGCGCCAGCAGCTTGGTCACTAGCGGGATGGGCACCGGGGAGCTGTTTTTT. It translates to CASSLVTSGMGTGELFF.

This CDR3 reads CASSFSSGGAYEQYF. The CDR3 DNA reads TGTGCCAGCAGCTTTAGTAGCGGGGGGGCTTACGAGCAGTACTTC. The chain links TRBV7-2 to TRBJ2-7; 11 bases agree with TRBD2. The V and J ends lost 3 bases and 4 bases, in that order; junction bases with no gene match: 5. The germline gives CDR1 SGHTA, CDR2 FQGNSA. This CDR3 contains 15 residues.